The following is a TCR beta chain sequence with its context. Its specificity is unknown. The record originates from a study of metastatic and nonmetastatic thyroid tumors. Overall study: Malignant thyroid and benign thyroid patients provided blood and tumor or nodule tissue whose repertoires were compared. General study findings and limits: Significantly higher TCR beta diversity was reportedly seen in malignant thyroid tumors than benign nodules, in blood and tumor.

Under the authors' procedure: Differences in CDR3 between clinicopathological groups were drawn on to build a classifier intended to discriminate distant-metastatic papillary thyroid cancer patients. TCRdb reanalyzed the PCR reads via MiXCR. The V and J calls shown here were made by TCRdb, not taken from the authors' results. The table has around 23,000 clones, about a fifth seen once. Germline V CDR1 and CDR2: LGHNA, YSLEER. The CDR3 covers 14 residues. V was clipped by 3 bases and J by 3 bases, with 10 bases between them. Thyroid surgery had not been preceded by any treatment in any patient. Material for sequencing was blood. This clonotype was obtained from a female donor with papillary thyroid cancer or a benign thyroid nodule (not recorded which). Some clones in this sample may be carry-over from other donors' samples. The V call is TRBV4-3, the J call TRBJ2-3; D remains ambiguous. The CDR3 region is CASSHVGGTDTQYF. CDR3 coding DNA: TGCGCCAGCAGCCATGTGGGTGGTACAGATACGCAGTATTTT.